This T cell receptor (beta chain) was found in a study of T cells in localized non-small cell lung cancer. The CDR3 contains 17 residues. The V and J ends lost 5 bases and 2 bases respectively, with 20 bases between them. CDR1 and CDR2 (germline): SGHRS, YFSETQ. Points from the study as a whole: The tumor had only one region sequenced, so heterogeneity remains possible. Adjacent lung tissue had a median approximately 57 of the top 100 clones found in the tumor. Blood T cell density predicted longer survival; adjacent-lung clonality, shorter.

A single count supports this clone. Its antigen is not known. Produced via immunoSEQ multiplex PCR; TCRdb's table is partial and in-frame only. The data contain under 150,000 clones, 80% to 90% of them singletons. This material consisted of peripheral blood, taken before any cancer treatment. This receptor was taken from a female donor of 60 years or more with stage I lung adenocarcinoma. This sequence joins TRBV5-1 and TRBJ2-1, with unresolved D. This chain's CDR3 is CASSSFPGQKPYNEQFF. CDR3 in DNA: TGCGCCAGCAGTTCGTTCCCGGGCCAAAAACCCTACAATGAGCAGTTCTTC.